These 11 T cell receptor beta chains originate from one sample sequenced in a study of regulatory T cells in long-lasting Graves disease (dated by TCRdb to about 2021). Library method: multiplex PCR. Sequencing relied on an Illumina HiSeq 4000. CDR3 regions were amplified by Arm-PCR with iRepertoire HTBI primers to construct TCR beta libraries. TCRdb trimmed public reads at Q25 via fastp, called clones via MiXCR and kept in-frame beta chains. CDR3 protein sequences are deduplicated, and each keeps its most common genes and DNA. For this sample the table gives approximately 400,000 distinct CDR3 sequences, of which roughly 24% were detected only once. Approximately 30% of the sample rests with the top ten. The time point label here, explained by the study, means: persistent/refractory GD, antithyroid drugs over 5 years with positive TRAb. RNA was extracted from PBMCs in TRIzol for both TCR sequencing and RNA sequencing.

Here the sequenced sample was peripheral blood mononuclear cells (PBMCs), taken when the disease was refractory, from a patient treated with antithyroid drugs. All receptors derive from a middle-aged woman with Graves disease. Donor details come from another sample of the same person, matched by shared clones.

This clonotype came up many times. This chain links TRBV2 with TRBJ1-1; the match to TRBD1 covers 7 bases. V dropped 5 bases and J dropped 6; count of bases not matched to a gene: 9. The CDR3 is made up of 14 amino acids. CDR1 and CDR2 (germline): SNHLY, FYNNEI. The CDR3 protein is CASSQGGLGSEAFF. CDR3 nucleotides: TGTGCCAGCAGTCAGGGGGGGCTGGGGTCTGAAGCTTTCTTT. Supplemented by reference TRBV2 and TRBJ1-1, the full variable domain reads EPEVTQTPSHQVTQMGQEVILRCVPISNHLYFYWYRQILGQKVEFLVSFYNNEISEKSEIFDDQFSVERPDGSNFTLKIRSTKLEDSAMYFCASSQGGLGSEAFFGQGTRLTVV.

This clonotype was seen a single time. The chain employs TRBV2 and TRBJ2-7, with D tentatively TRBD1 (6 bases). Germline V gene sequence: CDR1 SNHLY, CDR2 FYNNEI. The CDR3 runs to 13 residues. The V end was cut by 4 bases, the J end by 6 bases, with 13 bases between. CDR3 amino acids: CASSAQGFCEQYF. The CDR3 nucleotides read TGTGCCAGCAGTGCACAGGGTTTCTGCGAGCAGTACTTC.

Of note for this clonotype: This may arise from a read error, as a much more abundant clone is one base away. CDR3 sequence reads: CAGSLRLANVPGEQYF. CDR3 sequence (DNA): TGTGCCGGCAGCTTACGACTAGCGAACGTCCCGGGGGAGCAGTACTTC. The chain is built from TRBV7-8 and TRBJ2-7; 8 bases fit TRBD2. This CDR3 has 16 residues. Germline V CDR1 and CDR2: SGHVS, FQNEAQ.

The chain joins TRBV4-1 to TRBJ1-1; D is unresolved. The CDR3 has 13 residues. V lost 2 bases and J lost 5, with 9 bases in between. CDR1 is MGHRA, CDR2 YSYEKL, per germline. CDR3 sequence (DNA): TGCGCCAGCAGCCAATCCCCCTTTACTGAAGCTTTCTTT. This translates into CASSQSPFTEAFF.

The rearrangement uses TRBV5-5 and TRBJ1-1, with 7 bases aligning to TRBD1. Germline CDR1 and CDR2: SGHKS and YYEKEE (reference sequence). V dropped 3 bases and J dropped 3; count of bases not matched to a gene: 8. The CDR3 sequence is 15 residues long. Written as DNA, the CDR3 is TGTGCCAGCAGCTCCCCATCTACAGGGGACACTGAAGCTTTCTTT. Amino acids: CASSSPSTGDTEAFF.

CDR3 sequence reads: CASSVTGRDEQYF. In DNA form, the CDR3 reads TGTGCCAGCAGTGTGACAGGGCGGGACGAGCAGTACTTC. The J gene is TRBJ2-7, the V gene TRBV12-3 or TRBV12-4; 7 bases are a match to TRBD1. After removal of 5 bases from V and 5 bases from J, the junction contained 6 bases not matched to a gene. The CDR3 runs to 13 residues.

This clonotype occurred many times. CDR3 bases: TGTGCCAGCAGACCACAGGGGAAAGCCACTGAAGCTTTCTTT. It translates to CASRPQGKATEAFF. The chain links TRBV28 to TRBJ1-1; 7 positions agree with TRBD1. CDR1 and CDR2 from the germline V gene are MDHEN and SYDVKM. Trimming at V came to 6 bases and at J to 4 bases, leaving 8 bases not matched to a gene. CDR3 length: 14 amino acids.

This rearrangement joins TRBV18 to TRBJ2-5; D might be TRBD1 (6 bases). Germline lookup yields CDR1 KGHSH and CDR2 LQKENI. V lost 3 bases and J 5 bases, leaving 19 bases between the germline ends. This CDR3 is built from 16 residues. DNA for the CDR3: TGTGCCAGCTCACCCAACGGTCTTACAGGGTGGGAGACCCAGTACTTC. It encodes CASSPNGLTGWETQYF. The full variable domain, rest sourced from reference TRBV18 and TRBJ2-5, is NAGVMQNPRHLVRRRGQEARLRCSPMKGHSHVYWYRQLPEEGLKFMVYLQKENIIDESGMPKERFSAEFPKEGPSILRIQQVVRGDSAAYFCASSPNGLTGWETQYFGPGTRLLVL.

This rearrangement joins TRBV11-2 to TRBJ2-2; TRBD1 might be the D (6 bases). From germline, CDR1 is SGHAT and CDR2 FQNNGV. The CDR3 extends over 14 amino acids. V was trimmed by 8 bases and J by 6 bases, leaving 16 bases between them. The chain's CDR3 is CASLGRGSAGELFF. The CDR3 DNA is TGTGCCAGCCTGGGCAGGGGATCCGCCGGGGAGCTGTTTTTT.

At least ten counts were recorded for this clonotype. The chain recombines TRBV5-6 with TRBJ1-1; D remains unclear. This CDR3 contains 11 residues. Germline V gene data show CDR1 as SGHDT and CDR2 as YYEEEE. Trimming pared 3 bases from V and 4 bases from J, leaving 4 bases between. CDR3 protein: CASSSVTEAFF. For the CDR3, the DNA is TGTGCCAGCAGCTCAGTCACTGAAGCTTTCTTT.

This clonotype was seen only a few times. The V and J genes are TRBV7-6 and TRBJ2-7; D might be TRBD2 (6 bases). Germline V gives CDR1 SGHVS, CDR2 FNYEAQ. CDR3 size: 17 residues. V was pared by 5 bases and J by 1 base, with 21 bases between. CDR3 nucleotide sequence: TGTGCCAGCAGCCCTCGTTGGGGACTGGGATCATCCTACGAGCAGTACTTC. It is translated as CASSPRWGLGSSYEQYF.